This T cell receptor beta chain was recovered during a study of CXCR3-negative and CXCR3-positive naive CD8 T cells. It was by 5' RACE with UMI labels that the TRB cDNA libraries were prepared. TCRdb reprocessed the 5' RACE reads and stores each CDR3 protein as one record, lacking DNA. The table for this sample gives around 48,000 distinct CDR3 sequences. Remarks on this clonotype: As yet, its antigen is unknown.

This CDR3 contains 15 residues. Germline V gene data show CDR1 as DFQATT and CDR2 as SNEGSKA (reference sequence). Every individual CD8+ T cell subset underwent sorting in triplicate at 300,000 to 350,000 cells apiece. Study findings and constraints: Comparison of naive subsets found surface CD5 to be comparable, and TCR strength was inferred on the basis of TRB CDR3 properties. Cryopreserved cells partially lost CXCR3 expression, and fresh PBMCs were used in most assays.

The source is a human donor in good health. Some clones in this sample may be carry-over from other donors' samples. The genes are TRBV20-1 and TRBJ2-1; without DNA, the TCRdb call of TRBD1 cannot be checked. Material: memory CD8+ T cells from blood. This CDR3 reads CSARPLDRPYNEQFF.